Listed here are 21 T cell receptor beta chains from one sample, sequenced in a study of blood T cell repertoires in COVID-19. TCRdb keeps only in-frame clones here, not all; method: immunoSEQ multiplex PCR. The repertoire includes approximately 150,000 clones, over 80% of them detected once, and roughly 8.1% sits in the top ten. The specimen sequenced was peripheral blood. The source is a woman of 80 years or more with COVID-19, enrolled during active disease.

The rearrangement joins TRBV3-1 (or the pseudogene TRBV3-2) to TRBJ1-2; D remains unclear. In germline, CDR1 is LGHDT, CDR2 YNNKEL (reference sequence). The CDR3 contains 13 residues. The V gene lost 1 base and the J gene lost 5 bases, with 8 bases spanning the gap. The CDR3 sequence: CASSQGRFYGYTF. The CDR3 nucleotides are TGTGCCAGCAGCCAAGGGAGGTTTTATGGCTACACCTTC.

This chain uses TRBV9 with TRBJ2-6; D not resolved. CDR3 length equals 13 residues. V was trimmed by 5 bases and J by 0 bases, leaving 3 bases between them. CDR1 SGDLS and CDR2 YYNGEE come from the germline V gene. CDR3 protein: CASSRSGANVLTF. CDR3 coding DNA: TGTGCCAGCAGTCGCTCTGGGGCCAACGTCCTGACTTTC. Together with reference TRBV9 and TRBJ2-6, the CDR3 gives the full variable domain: DSGVTQTPKHLITATGQRVTLRCSPRSGDLSVYWYQQSLDQGLQFLIQYYNGEERAKGNILERFSAQQFPDLHSELNLSSLELGDSALYFCASSRSGANVLTFGAGSRLTVL.

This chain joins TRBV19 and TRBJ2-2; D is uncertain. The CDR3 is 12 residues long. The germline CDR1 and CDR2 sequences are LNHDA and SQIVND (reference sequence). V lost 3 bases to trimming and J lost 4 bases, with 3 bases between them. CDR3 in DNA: TGTGCCAGTAGTATGGCCACCGGGGAGCTGTTTTTT. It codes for CASSMATGELFF.

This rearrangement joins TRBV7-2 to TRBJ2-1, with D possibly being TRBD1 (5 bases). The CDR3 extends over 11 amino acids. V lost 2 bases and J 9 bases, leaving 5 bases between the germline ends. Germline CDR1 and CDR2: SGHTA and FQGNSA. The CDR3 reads CASSLRGEQFF. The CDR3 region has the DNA TGTGCCAGCAGCTTAAGGGGTGAGCAGTTCTTC.

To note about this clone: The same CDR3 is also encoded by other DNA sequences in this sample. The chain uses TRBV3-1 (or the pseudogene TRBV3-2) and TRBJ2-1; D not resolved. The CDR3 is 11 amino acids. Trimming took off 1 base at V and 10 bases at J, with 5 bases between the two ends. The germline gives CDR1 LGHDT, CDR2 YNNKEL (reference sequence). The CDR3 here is CASSQGGEQFF. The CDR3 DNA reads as TGTGCCAGCAGCCAAGGAGGAGAGCAGTTCTTC.

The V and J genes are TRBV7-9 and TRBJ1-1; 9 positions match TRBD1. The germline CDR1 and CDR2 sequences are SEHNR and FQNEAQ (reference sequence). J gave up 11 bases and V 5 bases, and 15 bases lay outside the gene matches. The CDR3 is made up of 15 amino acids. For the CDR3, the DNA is TGTGCCAGCAGCCCCAGGGACAGGGCGGGTCTACAGGCTTTCTTT. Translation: CASSPRDRAGLQAFF.

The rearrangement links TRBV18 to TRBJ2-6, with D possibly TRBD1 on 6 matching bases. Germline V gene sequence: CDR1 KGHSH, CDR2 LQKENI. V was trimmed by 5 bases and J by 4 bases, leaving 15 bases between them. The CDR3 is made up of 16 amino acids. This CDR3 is CASSSMQGPGANVLTF. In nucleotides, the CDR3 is TGTGCCAGCTCATCCATGCAGGGGCCCGGGGCCAACGTCCTGACTTTC.

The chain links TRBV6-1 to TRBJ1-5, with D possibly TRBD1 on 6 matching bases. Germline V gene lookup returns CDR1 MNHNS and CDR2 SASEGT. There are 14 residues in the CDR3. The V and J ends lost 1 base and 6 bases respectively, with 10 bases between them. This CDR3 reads CASSEGSGVQPQHF. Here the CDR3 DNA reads TGTGCCAGCAGTGAAGGGTCAGGGGTTCAGCCCCAGCATTTT.

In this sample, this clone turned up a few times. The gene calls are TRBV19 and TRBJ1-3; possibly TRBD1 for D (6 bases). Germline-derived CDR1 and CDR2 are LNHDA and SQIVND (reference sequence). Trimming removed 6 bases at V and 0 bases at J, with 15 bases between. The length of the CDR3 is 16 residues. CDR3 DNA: TGTGCCAGTAGGGTCTCAGGGGAAAGCTCTGGAAACACCATATATTTT. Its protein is CASRVSGESSGNTIYF.

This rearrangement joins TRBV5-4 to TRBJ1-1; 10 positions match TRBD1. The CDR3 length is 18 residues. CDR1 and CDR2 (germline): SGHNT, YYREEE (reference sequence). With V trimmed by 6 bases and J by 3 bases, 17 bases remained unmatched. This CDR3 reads CASTPTGTGVTWYTEAFF. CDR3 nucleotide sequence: TGTGCCAGCACCCCGACAGGGACAGGGGTTACCTGGTACACTGAAGCTTTCTTT.

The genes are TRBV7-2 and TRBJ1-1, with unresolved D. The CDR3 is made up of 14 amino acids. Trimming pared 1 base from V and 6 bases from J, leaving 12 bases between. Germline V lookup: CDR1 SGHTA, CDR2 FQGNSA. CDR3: CASSLGSLRAEAFF. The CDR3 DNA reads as TGTGCCAGCAGCTTAGGCTCCCTTCGGGCTGAAGCTTTCTTT.

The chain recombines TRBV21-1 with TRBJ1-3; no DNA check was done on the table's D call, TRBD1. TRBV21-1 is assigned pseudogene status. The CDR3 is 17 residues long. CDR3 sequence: CASSQAGQVFSGNTIYF. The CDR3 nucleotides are TGTGCCAGCAGCCAAGCGGGACAGGTTTTCTCTGGAAACACCATATATTTT.

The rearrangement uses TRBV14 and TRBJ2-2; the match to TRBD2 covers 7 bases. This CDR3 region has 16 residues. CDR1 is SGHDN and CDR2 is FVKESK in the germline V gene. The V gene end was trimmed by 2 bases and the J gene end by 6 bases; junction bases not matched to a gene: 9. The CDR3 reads CASSQTGGKGSGELFF. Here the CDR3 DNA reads TGTGCCAGCAGCCAAACCGGGGGGAAGGGCTCCGGGGAGCTGTTTTTT.

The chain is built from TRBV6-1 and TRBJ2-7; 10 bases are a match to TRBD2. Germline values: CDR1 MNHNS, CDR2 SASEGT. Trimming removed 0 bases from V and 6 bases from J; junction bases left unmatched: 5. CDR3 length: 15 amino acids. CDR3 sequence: CASSEALAGVSEQYF. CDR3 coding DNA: TGTGCCAGCAGTGAAGCCCTAGCGGGAGTTTCCGAGCAGTACTTC.

Here the CDR3 reads CASSYGRSLYNQPQHF. CDR3 sequence (DNA): TGTGCCAGCAGTTACGGTAGGAGCCTATACAATCAGCCCCAGCATTTT. V gene TRBV6-6 combines with J gene TRBJ1-5; D not resolved. Germline CDR1 reads MNHNY; CDR2 reads SVGAGI (reference sequence). Trimming removed 2 bases at V and 3 bases at J, with 14 bases between. This CDR3 has 16 residues.

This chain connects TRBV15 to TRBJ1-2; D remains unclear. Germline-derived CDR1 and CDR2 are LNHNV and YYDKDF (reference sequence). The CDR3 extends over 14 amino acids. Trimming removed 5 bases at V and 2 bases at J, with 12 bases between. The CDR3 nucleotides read TGTGCCACCAGCTCCGGCGGGGAAAACTATGGCTACACCTTC. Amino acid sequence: CATSSGGENYGYTF.

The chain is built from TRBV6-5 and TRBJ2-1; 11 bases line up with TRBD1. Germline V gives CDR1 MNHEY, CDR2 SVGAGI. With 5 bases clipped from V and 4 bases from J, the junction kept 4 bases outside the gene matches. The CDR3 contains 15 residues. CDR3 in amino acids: CASSPGTGGYNEQFF. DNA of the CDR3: TGTGCCAGCAGTCCTGGGACAGGGGGATACAATGAGCAGTTCTTC.

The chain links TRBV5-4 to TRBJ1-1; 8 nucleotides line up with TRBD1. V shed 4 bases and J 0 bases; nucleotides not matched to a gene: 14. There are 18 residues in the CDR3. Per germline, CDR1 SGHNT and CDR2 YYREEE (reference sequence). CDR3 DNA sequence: TGTGCCAGCAGCCCGAAAGCAGGGGGCGCGGGTATGAACACTGAAGCTTTCTTT. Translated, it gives CASSPKAGGAGMNTEAFF. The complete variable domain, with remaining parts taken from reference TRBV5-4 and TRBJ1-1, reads ETGVTQSPTHLIKTRGQQVTLRCSSQSGHNTVSWYQQALGQGPQFIFQYYREEENGRGNFPPRFSGLQFPNYSSELNVNALELDDSALYLCASSPKAGGAGMNTEAFFGQGTRLTVV.

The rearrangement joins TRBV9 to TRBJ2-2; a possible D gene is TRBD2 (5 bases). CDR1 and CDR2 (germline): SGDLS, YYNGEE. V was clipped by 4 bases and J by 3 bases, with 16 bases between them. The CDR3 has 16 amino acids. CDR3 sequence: CASSSRQRPHTGELFF. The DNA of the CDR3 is TGTGCCAGCAGCTCCCGCCAGCGGCCACACACCGGGGAGCTGTTTTTT.

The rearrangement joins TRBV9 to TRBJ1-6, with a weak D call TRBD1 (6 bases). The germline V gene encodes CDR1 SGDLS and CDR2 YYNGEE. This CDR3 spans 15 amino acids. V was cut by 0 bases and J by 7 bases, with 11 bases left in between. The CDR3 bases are TGTGCCAGCAGCGTAGCTGCAGGGGTGAATTCACCCCTCCACTTT. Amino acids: CASSVAAGVNSPLHF. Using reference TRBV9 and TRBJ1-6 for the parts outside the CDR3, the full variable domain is DSGVTQTPKHLITATGQRVTLRCSPRSGDLSVYWYQQSLDQGLQFLIQYYNGEERAKGNILERFSAQQFPDLHSELNLSSLELGDSALYFCASSVAAGVNSPLHFGNGTRLTVT.

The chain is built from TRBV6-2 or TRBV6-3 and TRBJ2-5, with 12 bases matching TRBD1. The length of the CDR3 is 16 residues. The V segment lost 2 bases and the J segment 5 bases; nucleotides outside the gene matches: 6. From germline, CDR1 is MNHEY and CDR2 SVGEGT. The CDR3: CASSYSRDRGPETQYF. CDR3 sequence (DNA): TGTGCCAGCAGTTACAGTCGGGACAGGGGGCCCGAGACCCAGTACTTC.